Below, 23 T cell receptor beta chains from the same sample are listed, as sequenced in a study of blood T cell repertoires in COVID-19. TCRdb's table, derived via immunoSEQ multiplex PCR, lists solely in-frame clones and lacks some. Of some 94,000 clones in the sample, less than 75% were seen once. Sequenced material: peripheral blood. Every receptor here comes from a woman in her fifties or sixties in a cohort sampled during active or convalescent COVID-19.

This clone has only a few counts. The chain recombines TRBV5-6 with TRBJ1-6; 11 bases fit TRBD1. This CDR3 comprises 14 residues. CDR1 is SGHDT and CDR2 is YYEEEE in the germline V gene. J lost 10 bases, V lost 4 bases, and 4 bases had no gene match. The CDR3 region has the DNA TGTGCCAGCAGCCCTAGGGACAGGGGGTCACCCCTCCACTTT. Its protein product is CASSPRDRGSPLHF. Looking up the rest from reference TRBV5-6 and TRBJ1-6 gives the full variable domain: DAGVTQSPTHLIKTRGQQVTLRCSPKSGHDTVSWYQQALGQGPQFIFQYYEEEERQRGNFPDRFSGHQFPNYSSELNVNALLLGDSALYLCASSPRDRGSPLHFGNGTRLTVT.

This sequence joins TRBV5-1 and TRBJ2-1, with 8 nucleotides matching TRBD1. This CDR3 spans 15 amino acids. The trim removed 1 base at V and 0 bases at J, leaving 0 bases unmatched. In germline, CDR1 is SGHRS, CDR2 YFSETQ. Here the CDR3 reads CASSLTGGSYNEQFF. The CDR3 coding sequence is TGCGCCAGCAGCTTGACAGGGGGCTCCTACAATGAGCAGTTCTTC.

The V call is TRBV7-6, the J call TRBJ2-3, with 9 nucleotides matching TRBD2. V lost 5 bases and J lost 4; bases outside the gene matches: 7. This CDR3 spans 15 amino acids. Germline loops: CDR1 SGHVS, CDR2 FNYEAQ. The CDR3 loop is CASSLGTSNPDTQYF. The DNA of the CDR3 is TGTGCCAGCAGCCTCGGGACTAGCAACCCAGATACGCAGTATTTT.

The chain carries TRBV30 and TRBJ2-7, with 7 bases matching TRBD1. Germline assignment: CDR1 GTSNPN and CDR2 SVGIG (reference sequence). The CDR3 covers 15 residues. With 0 bases clipped from V and 3 bases from J, the junction kept 8 bases outside the gene matches. The CDR3 coding sequence is TGTGCCTGGAGTGTAGGCCAGGGGGTTTTCTACGAGCAGTACTTC. This translates into CAWSVGQGVFYEQYF.

This clone was seen more than once but under ten times. This chain links TRBV11-2 with TRBJ2-5; a weak D match, TRBD1 (5 bases). Trimming removed 4 bases from V and 2 bases from J, with 23 bases in between. Germline V gene lookup returns CDR1 SGHAT and CDR2 FQNNGV. The CDR3 has 18 amino acids. CDR3 loop: CASSSLLSRQYWQETQYF. CDR3 nucleotides: TGTGCCAGCAGCTCGCTCCTCTCTCGACAGTATTGGCAAGAGACCCAGTACTTC.

The gene calls are TRBV3-1 (or the pseudogene TRBV3-2) and TRBJ2-7; weak D call: TRBD1 (6 bases). Germline V gene sequence: CDR1 LGHDT, CDR2 YNNKEL (reference sequence). CDR3 length equals 16 residues. V lost 4 bases and J lost 3, with 19 bases in between. CDR3 bases: TGTGCCAGCAGCCCGAGTCCTCGGGGACAAGGCTACGAGCAGTACTTC. Residues: CASSPSPRGQGYEQYF.

The J gene is TRBJ1-1, the V gene TRBV7-8; D perhaps matches TRBD1 (5 bases). The CDR3 has 13 amino acids. Germline CDR1 reads SGHVS; CDR2 reads FQNEAQ. The germline V and J ends were trimmed by 4 bases and 7 bases, with 13 bases remaining between them. CDR3 nucleotide sequence: TGTGCCAGCAGCTCATTCCAGGGAGGTGAAGCTTTCTTT. It yields the protein CASSSFQGGEAFF.

The chain has TRBV5-1 and TRBJ2-3; 7 nucleotides line up with TRBD1. J was trimmed by 8 bases and V by 0 bases; bases with no gene match: 6. This CDR3 is built from 14 residues. Per the germline V gene, CDR1 is SGHRS and CDR2 is YFSETQ. For the CDR3, the DNA is TGCGCCAGCAGCTTGGGACAGGGCGAGAGTACGCAGTATTTT. As protein: CASSLGQGESTQYF.

The chain recombines TRBV19 with TRBJ1-1; TRBD1 is a possible D gene (6 bases). CDR1 is LNHDA and CDR2 is SQIVND in the germline V gene (reference sequence). V dropped 7 bases and J dropped 7 bases, with 16 bases sitting between them. The CDR3 covers 13 residues. The CDR3 protein is CASNPAGEGEAFF. The CDR3 DNA sequence: TGTGCCAGTAATCCGGCAGGGGAAGGTGAAGCTTTCTTT.

As DNA, the CDR3 is TGTGCCAGCAGCCAAAGAACTAGCGGGGGGGCCTTCAGAACTTACGAGCAGTACTTC. It encodes CASSQRTSGGAFRTYEQYF. V is TRBV3-1 (or the pseudogene TRBV3-2) and J is TRBJ2-7, with 13 bases identical to TRBD2. The J segment lost 4 bases and the V segment lost 2 bases, leaving 14 bases of the junction unmatched. CDR1 LGHDT and CDR2 YNNKEL come from the germline V gene (reference sequence). This CDR3 is built from 19 residues.

The chain has TRBV5-1 and TRBJ2-4; TRBD1 aligns across 9 bases. Losses at the gene ends were 3 bases for V and 5 bases for J; bases not matched to a gene: 9. The CDR3 has 16 amino acids. The germline V gene encodes CDR1 SGHRS and CDR2 YFSETQ. Here the CDR3 reads CASSSRPGQGQNIQYF. CDR3 nucleotides: TGCGCCAGCAGCTCAAGGCCGGGACAGGGACAAAACATTCAGTACTTC.

This clone came up a few times. This chain links TRBV5-1 with TRBJ2-7; 7 bases agree with TRBD2. The germline V gene has CDR1 SGHRS and CDR2 YFSETQ. J gave up 3 bases and V 1 base, and 4 bases lay outside the gene matches. The CDR3 spans 14 residues. The DNA for the CDR3 is TGCGCCAGCAGCTTGATAGCGGGTGACTACGAGCAGTACTTC. Protein product: CASSLIAGDYEQYF.

This chain links TRBV25-1 with TRBJ1-4; 7 positions agree with TRBD1. The CDR3 covers 17 residues. The trim removed 2 bases at V and 5 bases at J, leaving 11 bases unmatched. The germline V gene has CDR1 MGHDK and CDR2 SYGVNS. In DNA, the CDR3 is TGTGCCAGCAGTGAAACCTCCTCGGGACAGAGCAATGAAAAACTGTTTTTT. Translated, it gives CASSETSSGQSNEKLFF.

This sequence joins TRBV7-2 and TRBJ2-4; D perhaps matches TRBD1 (6 bases). This CDR3 spans 13 amino acids. The ends were cut back, 1 base at V and 9 bases at J, with 10 bases in the middle. In germline, CDR1 is SGHTA, CDR2 FQGNSA. CDR3 protein: CASSLDPGAIQYF. DNA for the CDR3: TGTGCCAGCAGCTTAGATCCAGGGGCCATTCAGTACTTC.

Many counts were recorded for this clone. V gene TRBV7-2 combines with J gene TRBJ1-2; TRBD1 matches 7 bases. V was clipped by 5 bases and J by 2 bases; unmatched bases: 8. Looked up from germline, CDR1 is SGHTA and CDR2 is FQGNSA. The CDR3 extends over 15 amino acids. The CDR3 DNA is TGTGCCAGCAGCGCATACCAGGACAGGAACTATGGCTACACCTTC. Its protein product is CASSAYQDRNYGYTF.

This clone has just one count. This chain uses TRBV28 with TRBJ1-2, with TRBD1 identical over 12 bases. Germline CDR1 MDHEN, CDR2 SYDVKM. The V segment lost 4 bases and the J segment 7 bases; nucleotides outside the gene matches: 7. This CDR3 contains 15 residues. The DNA of the CDR3 is TGTGCCAGCAGTTCCCCGGGACAGGGGGCGCGTGGCTACACCTTC. Protein sequence: CASSSPGQGARGYTF.

The V gene is TRBV18, the J gene TRBJ1-1; D gene ambiguous. Germline loops: CDR1 KGHSH, CDR2 LQKENI. The germline V and J ends were trimmed by 6 bases and 1 base, with 12 bases remaining between them. The CDR3 has 14 residues. The DNA of the CDR3 is TGTGCCAGCTCCCAAAGCGTCCCGAACACTGAAGCTTTCTTT. Protein product: CASSQSVPNTEAFF.

The rearrangement uses TRBV19 and TRBJ1-5; tentative D call: TRBD1 (5 bases). Germline V gene sequence: CDR1 LNHDA, CDR2 SQIVND (reference sequence). This CDR3 comprises 15 residues. V was pared by 6 bases and J by 2 bases, with 14 bases between. CDR3 protein: CASRYGGSGNQPQHF. CDR3 DNA sequence: TGTGCCAGTAGATATGGGGGGAGTGGCAATCAGCCCCAGCATTTT.

In its sample, this clone was seen a few times. V is TRBV28 and J is TRBJ1-5; D unclear. This CDR3 comprises 15 residues. In germline, CDR1 is MDHEN, CDR2 SYDVKM. Trimming shortened V by 8 bases and J by 0 bases, and 14 bases separated the two germline ends. In DNA form, the CDR3 reads TGTGCCAGCCGATCGACACATTATAGCAATCAGCCCCAGCATTTT. As protein: CASRSTHYSNQPQHF.

V is TRBV3-1 (or the pseudogene TRBV3-2) and J is TRBJ1-2; weak D call: TRBD1 (6 bases). Germline-derived CDR1 and CDR2 are LGHDT and YNNKEL (reference sequence). The CDR3 consists of 15 residues. V was pared by 0 bases and J by 5 bases, with 13 bases between. Written as DNA, the CDR3 is TGTGCCAGCAGCCAAGATACTATGACAGGATATGGCTACACCTTC. Protein: CASSQDTMTGYGYTF.

The V call is TRBV7-9, the J call TRBJ1-1; D is perhaps TRBD1 (5 bases). The germline V gene has CDR1 SEHNR and CDR2 FQNEAQ (reference sequence). Trimming took 5 bases from V and 1 from J, leaving 11 bases between them. The CDR3 is made up of 14 amino acids. The CDR3 coding sequence is TGTGCCAGCAGCCTAATAAGGGGGAACACTGAAGCTTTCTTT. It yields the protein CASSLIRGNTEAFF. The whole variable domain, filled in from reference TRBV7-9 and TRBJ1-1, reads DTGVSQNPRHKITKRGQNVTFRCDPISEHNRLYWYRQTLGQGPEFLTYFQNEAQLEKSRLLSDRFSAERPKGSFSTLEIQRTEQGDSAMYLCASSLIRGNTEAFFGQGTRLTVV.

This clone was seen many times. The chain recombines TRBV4-2 with TRBJ2-5; tentatively, D is TRBD2 (5 bases). Germline V gene lookup returns CDR1 LGHNA and CDR2 YNFKEQ. There are 14 residues in the CDR3. Trimming removed 0 bases from V and 7 bases from J, with 12 bases in between. As DNA, the CDR3 is TGTGCCAGCAGCCAAGATCTGCGGGTCGGGACCCAGTACTTC. The encoded protein is CASSQDLRVGTQYF.

V is TRBV3-1 (or the pseudogene TRBV3-2) and J is TRBJ1-6; tentatively, D is TRBD1 (6 bases). Trimming left V 4 bases short and J 8 bases short, with 15 bases between. CDR1 and CDR2 (germline): LGHDT, YNNKEL (reference sequence). The CDR3 length is 15 residues. In DNA, the CDR3 is TGTGCCAGCAGCCCAAGAGGGCCAGGGGATTCACCCCTCCACTTT. Residues: CASSPRGPGDSPLHF.